Below, 23 T cell receptor beta chains from the same sample are listed, as sequenced in a study of cytomegalovirus exposure and HLA in healthy donors. PCR employed 60 Vbeta and 13 Jbeta primers. The protocol was immunoSEQ multiplex PCR, while the TCRdb copy is restricted to in-frame clones and leaves out a portion. Among about 140,000 clones listed, about four fifths were seen once. Sequenced input: PBMCs. The receptors derive from a man younger than 30 in good health and CMV-seropositive.

This clone was counted a few times. DNA for the CDR3: TGTGCCACCAAGCGGATGAACACTGAAGCTTTCTTT. Amino acids: CATKRMNTEAFF. The chain combines TRBV15 with TRBJ1-1; D remains ambiguous. Germline V gene data show CDR1 as LNHNV and CDR2 as YYDKDF (reference sequence). V lost 7 bases and J 0 bases, leaving 6 bases between the germline ends. The CDR3 extends over 12 amino acids.

The V gene is TRBV28, the J gene TRBJ1-4; D is perhaps TRBD1 (6 bases). The V end was cut by 8 bases, the J end by 4 bases, with 26 bases between. Germline V gene data show CDR1 as MDHEN and CDR2 as SYDVKM. The CDR3 is 18 residues long. The CDR3 DNA is TGTGCCAGCGCTCTAATGGGATTTCAGGACAGACATAATGAAAAACTGTTTTTT. Amino acid sequence: CASALMGFQDRHNEKLFF.

V is TRBV7-9 and J is TRBJ2-1; the D gene is possibly TRBD2 (7 bases). The V end was cut by 5 bases, the J end by 8 bases, with 16 bases between. Germline CDR1 and CDR2: SEHNR and FQNEAQ (reference sequence). The CDR3 is 14 residues long. The DNA of the CDR3 is TGTGCCAGCAGCCCCAGGGGCGGGAGTTATGAGCAGTTCTTC. Protein product: CASSPRGGSYEQFF.

V and J are TRBV11-2 and TRBJ2-7, with a possible D match to TRBD1 (6 bases). Germline CDR1 and CDR2: SGHAT and FQNNGV. V lost 5 bases, J lost 0 bases, and 20 bases lay in between. The CDR3 is 17 amino acids. The CDR3 reads CASSPVGTGQFSYEQYF. The CDR3 DNA reads TGTGCCAGCAGCCCAGTGGGGACGGGACAATTCTCCTACGAGCAGTACTTC.

The V gene is TRBV25-1, the J gene TRBJ1-2; D may be TRBD1 (6 bases). Deletions cut 7 bases from V and 13 bases from J, with 22 bases between. The CDR3 runs 13 residues. CDR1 is MGHDK, CDR2 SYGVNS, per germline. The CDR3 region is CASTQKSGQSRTF. The CDR3 bases are TGTGCCAGCACCCAAAAATCCGGACAGAGCCGCACCTTC.

The chain uses TRBV10-1 and TRBJ2-5; 10 bases are a match to TRBD2. CDR3 length: 16 residues. Germline assignment: CDR1 WNHNN and CDR2 SYGVQD (reference sequence). V was clipped by 3 bases and J by 4 bases; unmatched bases: 8. This CDR3 reads CASSDRASGRLETQYF. The CDR3 DNA sequence: TGCGCCAGCAGTGATAGGGCTAGCGGGAGATTAGAGACCCAGTACTTC.

This clone was detected a few times. The chain has TRBV6-1 and TRBJ1-1, with D perhaps matching TRBD1 (5 bases). Germline CDR1 MNHNS, CDR2 SASEGT. Trimming stripped 3 bases from V and 7 bases from J, with 18 bases between. CDR3 length equals 15 residues. The CDR3 nucleotides read TGTGCCAGCAGTGACGGTGGTAGTGGAGGGGATGAAGCTTTCTTT. This encodes CASSDGGSGGDEAFF.

The V gene is TRBV2, the J gene TRBJ1-2; no firm D call. The V gene lost 0 bases and the J gene lost 4 bases, with 12 bases spanning the gap. The CDR3 contains 15 residues. Germline assignment: CDR1 SNHLY and CDR2 FYNNEI. CDR3: CASSEALNTIYGYTF. Written as DNA, the CDR3 is TGTGCCAGCAGTGAAGCTCTTAATACTATCTATGGCTACACCTTC.

This clone came up once. One end of the junction does not line up with germline, which may come from a read error. V gene TRBV19 combines with J gene TRBJ2-2; 7 bases line up with TRBD1. Germline values: CDR1 LNHDA, CDR2 SQIVND (reference sequence). This CDR3 has 16 amino acids. CDR3 sequence (DNA): TGTGCCAGTAGGTCGACAGGGACGGCCGGCACCTGGGAGCTGTTTTTT. It codes for CASRSTGTAGTWELFF.

The gene calls are TRBV11-2 and TRBJ2-1; a possible D gene is TRBD2 (5 bases). The germline V gene has CDR1 SGHAT and CDR2 FQNNGV. CDR3 length: 12 amino acids. Trimming removed 5 bases at V and 9 bases at J, with 11 bases between. The CDR3 is CASSLSGFEQFF. DNA of the CDR3: TGTGCCAGCAGCCTTTCGGGGTTTGAGCAGTTCTTC.

The chain carries TRBV4-1 and TRBJ2-2; D is possibly TRBD2 (5 bases). CDR3 length equals 18 residues. V lost 0 bases, J lost 3 bases, and 17 bases lay in between. Germline CDR1 and CDR2: MGHRA and YSYEKL. The CDR3 region has the DNA TGCGCCAGCAGCCAAGATGTGAGGGTTCGACCAGACACCGGGGAGCTGTTTTTT. Its translation is CASSQDVRVRPDTGELFF.

The chain joins TRBV15 to TRBJ1-2, with D possibly TRBD1 on 6 matching bases. This CDR3 region has 16 residues. V was cut by 1 base and J by 5 bases, with 17 bases left in between. Per the germline V gene, CDR1 is LNHNV and CDR2 is YYDKDF (reference sequence). CDR3 sequence reads: CATSRAPGDRLYGYTF. In DNA, the CDR3 is TGTGCCACCAGCAGAGCGCCCGGCGACAGGTTGTATGGCTACACCTTC.

The rearrangement links TRBV30 to TRBJ2-5, with D possibly being TRBD2 (5 bases). Germline V gives CDR1 GTSNPN, CDR2 SVGIG (reference sequence). The CDR3 has 13 residues. V was trimmed by 3 bases and J by 2 bases, leaving 10 bases between them. The DNA of the CDR3 is TGTGCCTGGAGCCCGGGATCACAAGAGACCCAGTACTTC. It encodes CAWSPGSQETQYF.

The chain combines TRBV9 with TRBJ1-1, with 8 bases that match TRBD1. This CDR3 region has 16 residues. The germline V gene encodes CDR1 SGDLS and CDR2 YYNGEE. V lost 0 bases to trimming and J lost 1 base; unmatched junction nucleotides: 5. CDR3 coding DNA: TGTGCCAGCAGCGTAGACAGGGGGTACGGGAACACTGAAGCTTTCTTT. Encoded protein: CASSVDRGYGNTEAFF.

This rearrangement joins TRBV25-1 to TRBJ2-5; D is undetermined. V was pared by 1 base and J by 2 bases, with 5 bases between. Per germline, CDR1 MGHDK and CDR2 SYGVNS. This CDR3 comprises 13 residues. The DNA of the CDR3 is TGTGCCAGCAGTGAATCCGGGCAAGAGACCCAGTACTTC. It is translated as CASSESGQETQYF.

V usage is TRBV5-1 and J usage is TRBJ2-1, with 15 nucleotides matching TRBD2. The CDR3 consists of 19 residues. The germline CDR1 and CDR2 sequences are SGHRS and YFSETQ. V trimming: 4 bases; J trimming: 6 bases; junction bases outside the gene matches: 14. In DNA, the CDR3 is TGCGCCAGCAGCCCCGGGGGACTAGCGGGAGGCCAAACTGGCAATGAGCAGTTCTTC. Protein product: CASSPGGLAGGQTGNEQFF.

The chain employs TRBV4-1 and TRBJ2-7; 10 bases line up with TRBD2. The germline V gene has CDR1 MGHRA and CDR2 YSYEKL. CDR3 length: 16 amino acids. V lost 0 bases and J lost 3; bases outside the gene matches: 5. CDR3 sequence reads: CASSQDWASGSYEQYF. The CDR3 DNA reads as TGCGCCAGCAGCCAAGATTGGGCTAGCGGGAGCTACGAGCAGTACTTC.

This clone was seen only once. J is TRBJ2-7 and V is TRBV11-3, with 9 bases lining up with TRBD1. The trim removed 6 bases at V and 4 bases at J, leaving 7 bases unmatched. Germline-derived CDR1 and CDR2 are SGHNT and YENEEA. CDR3 length equals 14 residues. CDR3 residues: CASSPGTGTYEQYF. The CDR3 nucleotides are TGTGCCAGCAGTCCCGGGACAGGGACTTACGAGCAGTACTTC.

CDR3 protein: CASSSWDAEGQYF. For the CDR3, the DNA is TGTGCCAGCAGCTCCTGGGATGCCGAGGGGCAGTACTTC. V and J are TRBV5-4 and TRBJ2-7; tentative D call: TRBD2 (5 bases). Trimming cost V 3 bases and J 9 bases, with 16 bases left between them. Germline V gives CDR1 SGHNT, CDR2 YYREEE (reference sequence). The CDR3 consists of 13 residues.

The chain carries TRBV19 and TRBJ2-3, with a weak D call TRBD2 (7 bases). The CDR3 sequence is 14 residues long. The V end was cut by 6 bases, the J end by 3 bases, with 13 bases between. CDR1 is LNHDA and CDR2 is SQIVND in the germline V gene (reference sequence). The DNA for the CDR3 is TGTGCCAGTAGGGTAAGGGGGGGTACAGATACGCAGTATTTT. The encoded protein is CASRVRGGTDTQYF.

The rearrangement joins TRBV6-1 to TRBJ1-2; 8 nucleotides match TRBD1. V lost 1 base, J lost 8 bases, and 9 bases stayed unmatched. Germline CDR1 reads MNHNS; CDR2 reads SASEGT. This CDR3 is 15 amino acids long. CDR3 sequence (DNA): TGTGCCAGCAGTGAAGTCGGGACAGGAGCTTGGGGCTACACCTTC. It specifies CASSEVGTGAWGYTF.

The V gene is TRBV6-1, the J gene TRBJ1-4; 8 bases line up with TRBD1. The CDR3 extends over 13 amino acids. Per the germline V gene, CDR1 is MNHNS and CDR2 is SASEGT. J lost 8 bases, V lost 3 bases, and 2 bases had no gene match. CDR3 in amino acids: CASSETGDEKLFF. The CDR3 DNA follows: TGTGCCAGCAGTGAGACAGGGGACGAAAAACTGTTTTTT.

This sequence joins TRBV28 and TRBJ2-3; 8 bases agree with TRBD2. The CDR3 consists of 16 residues. Unmatched junction bases numbered 9, after V lost 6 bases and J lost 1 base. Per germline, CDR1 MDHEN and CDR2 SYDVKM. Here the CDR3 reads CASSPRLAGRTDTQYF. CDR3 DNA: TGTGCCAGCAGCCCCCGGCTAGCGGGTCGCACAGATACGCAGTATTTT.